These 14 T cell receptor beta chains came from one sample sequenced in a study of T-cell reconstitution after alpha-beta-depleted transplantation in children. This sample's TCRbeta library carried unique molecular identifier barcodes. One entry per CDR3 protein, called by TCRdb with MiXCR from the PCR reads. The sample holds 120,000 to 150,000 distinct CDR3 sequences, about 9% seen once. The sequences come from PBMCs, mostly from graft donor cells, collected 180 days after TCRalphabeta/CD19-depleted stem cell transplant. The receptors come from a female patient between 2 and 15 years old who had a stem cell transplant for congenital amegakaryocytic thrombocytopenia, so the T cells may come from the graft donor.

The chain is built from TRBV30 and TRBJ2-7; 7 nucleotides line up with TRBD1. The CDR3 is 13 amino acids. Trimming took 2 bases from V and 6 from J; bases not matched to a gene: 7. Per germline, CDR1 GTSNPN and CDR2 SVGIG (reference sequence). Here the CDR3 DNA reads TGTGCCTGGAGTTTACAGGGGAGTGGCGAGCAGTACTTC. Translating gives CAWSLQGSGEQYF. The variable domain in full, with the rest retrieved from reference TRBV30 and TRBJ2-7, is SQTIHQWPATLVQPVGSPLSLECTVEGTSNPNLYWYRQAAGRGLQLLFYSVGIGQISSEVPQNLSASRPQDRQFILSSKKLLLSDSGFYLCAWSLQGSGEQYFGPGTRLTVT.

This clonotype was counted only a few times. The chain recombines TRBV5-6 with TRBJ1-1, with a possible D match to TRBD1 (6 bases). Trimming left V 5 bases short and J 3 bases short, with 17 bases between. CDR1 SGHDT and CDR2 YYEEEE come from the germline V gene. The CDR3 totals 15 residues. The CDR3 is CASSTPGERDTEAFF. As DNA, the CDR3 is TGTGCCAGCAGTACCCCAGGGGAGCGGGACACTGAAGCTTTCTTT.

This clonotype showed up many times. This chain uses TRBV28 with TRBJ1-6, with D uncertain. Trimming removed 3 bases from V and 6 bases from J, with 12 bases in between. Germline CDR1 and CDR2: MDHEN and SYDVKM. This CDR3 is 15 amino acids long. CDR3 DNA sequence: TGTGCCAGCAGTTTCACATCGGCAATTAATTCACCCCTCCACTTT. It codes for CASSFTSAINSPLHF.

Note on this clonotype: A much larger clone sits a single nucleotide away, making a read error possible. The chain links TRBV29-1 to TRBJ2-1, with unresolved D. Germline V CDR1 and CDR2: SQVTM, ANQGSEA. The CDR3 consists of 14 residues. The CDR3 spells CSVAGRSSYNERFF. The DNA of the CDR3 is TGCAGCGTTGCCGGCAGGAGCTCCTACAATGAGCGGTTCTTC.

There are many counts of this clonotype. The CDR3 reads CASSLFQPPADEQYF. The CDR3, as DNA: TGTGCCAGCAGTTTATTTCAGCCTCCTGCCGACGAGCAGTACTTC. The chain is built from TRBV27 and TRBJ2-7; D gene ambiguous. Per germline, CDR1 MNHEY and CDR2 SMNVEV (reference sequence). The CDR3 extends over 15 amino acids. With 1 base removed from V and 5 bases from J, the gap between germline ends came to 15 bases.

This clonotype was found many times. This rearrangement joins TRBV5-5 to TRBJ2-1, with D unresolved. CDR3 size: 11 residues. Germline V CDR1 and CDR2: SGHKS, YYEKEE (reference sequence). V shed 7 bases and J shed 2 bases, with 4 bases lying between them. CDR3 sequence: CASGPYNEQFF. The CDR3 DNA reads TGTGCCAGCGGACCCTACAATGAGCAGTTCTTC.

This clonotype has a handful of counts. The chain has TRBV20-1 and TRBJ1-2; D is ambiguous. Germline V gene data show CDR1 as DFQATT and CDR2 as SNEGSKA (reference sequence). V gave up 0 bases and J gave up 8 bases, with 13 bases separating them. The CDR3 sequence is 13 residues long. CDR3: CSARDLAKAGYTF. The CDR3 region has the DNA TGCAGTGCTAGAGATCTTGCCAAGGCGGGCTACACCTTC.

This clonotype was recorded at least ten times. The chain carries TRBV7-9 and TRBJ2-2, with D unclear. V gave up 4 bases and J gave up 6 bases, with 9 bases separating them. The CDR3 is made up of 13 amino acids. Germline V lookup: CDR1 SEHNR, CDR2 FQNEAQ (reference sequence). The CDR3 coding sequence is TGTGCCAGCAGCTCCTTGACCGCCGGGGAGCTGTTTTTT. The encoded protein is CASSSLTAGELFF.

This clonotype has more than one count but fewer than ten. This sequence joins TRBV6-5 and TRBJ2-5; D may be TRBD2 (6 bases). Germline V gene data show CDR1 as MNHEY and CDR2 as SVGAGI. The CDR3 extends over 14 amino acids. Trimming took 0 bases from V and 5 from J, leaving 10 bases between them. The CDR3 coding sequence is TGTGCCAGCAGTTACTCGACTAGTTCTGAGACCCAGTACTTC. Residues: CASSYSTSSETQYF.

The CDR3: CASSYRTGPVYNEQFF. The DNA of the CDR3 is TGTGCCAGCAGTTACAGGACAGGGCCCGTGTACAATGAGCAGTTCTTC. V and J are TRBV6-5 and TRBJ2-1; the match to TRBD1 covers 8 bases. After removal of 2 bases from V and 4 bases from J, the junction contained 7 bases not matched to a gene. The germline V gene has CDR1 MNHEY and CDR2 SVGAGI. The CDR3 loop spans 16 amino acids.

Many counts were recorded for this clonotype. The gene calls are TRBV29-1 and TRBJ2-1, with unresolved D. The CDR3 runs to 14 residues. V was trimmed by 1 base and J by 1 base, leaving 8 bases between them. CDR1 SQVTM and CDR2 ANQGSEA come from the germline V gene. The CDR3 sequence: CSVEGPVSYNEQFF. DNA for the CDR3: TGCAGCGTTGAAGGGCCCGTTTCCTACAATGAGCAGTTCTTC.

The genes are TRBV5-6 and TRBJ2-7, with a weak D call TRBD2 (5 bases). The V gene's germline CDR1 is SGHDT and CDR2 YYEEEE. V lost 9 bases and J 3 bases, leaving 19 bases between the germline ends. The CDR3 sequence is 14 residues long. DNA for the CDR3: TGTGCCATGAGCGCCGGGATAGCCTGCTACGAGCAGTACTTC. This gives the protein CAMSAGIACYEQYF.

Ten or more counts support this clonotype. The gene calls are TRBV5-1 and TRBJ2-1; D not resolved. The CDR3 sequence is 14 residues long. The V end lost 3 bases, the J end lost 8 bases, and 15 bases lay between the germline ends. CDR1 is SGHRS, CDR2 YFSETQ, per germline. The CDR3: CASSSTMPPDEQFF. The CDR3, as DNA: TGCGCCAGCAGCTCGACCATGCCCCCAGATGAGCAGTTCTTC.

This clonotype was detected ten times or more. The chain recombines TRBV10-3 with TRBJ2-6, with TRBD1 as a possible D gene (6 bases). Trimming removed 10 bases at V and 0 bases at J, with 19 bases between. Germline CDR1 ENHRY, CDR2 SYGVKD. CDR3 length: 17 residues. The CDR3, as DNA: TGTGCCACCATCAGACAGGCGCTATTCTCTGGGGCCAACGTCCTGACTTTC. Its protein product is CATIRQALFSGANVLTF.